The sequence of this TCR beta chain was determined in a study of metastatic and nonmetastatic thyroid tumors. In this sample, this clone turned up many times. There are 19 residues in the CDR3. The germline V and J ends were trimmed by 3 bases and 1 base, with 20 bases remaining between them. Via MiXCR, TCRdb re-called the PCR reads. The sample lists tens of thousands of clones, approximately 13% seen once, with roughly 9.6% in the top ten. Not a single patient had been given any form of treatment at any point before undergoing thyroid surgery. V gene TRBV5-7 combines with J gene TRBJ2-6; D assignment may be TRBD1 or TRBD2 (5 bases each). TRBV5-7 carries the ORF label, with uncertain function. The clonotype originates from a female donor with papillary thyroid cancer or a benign thyroid nodule (not recorded which). Some clones in this sample may be carry-over from other donors' samples. What was sequenced was tumor tissue. CDR3 sequence (DNA): TGTGCCAGCAGCTCGACTGGGGGACGGTATTTTTCTGGGGCCAACGTCCTGACTTTC. This translates into CASSSTGGRYFSGANVLTF.